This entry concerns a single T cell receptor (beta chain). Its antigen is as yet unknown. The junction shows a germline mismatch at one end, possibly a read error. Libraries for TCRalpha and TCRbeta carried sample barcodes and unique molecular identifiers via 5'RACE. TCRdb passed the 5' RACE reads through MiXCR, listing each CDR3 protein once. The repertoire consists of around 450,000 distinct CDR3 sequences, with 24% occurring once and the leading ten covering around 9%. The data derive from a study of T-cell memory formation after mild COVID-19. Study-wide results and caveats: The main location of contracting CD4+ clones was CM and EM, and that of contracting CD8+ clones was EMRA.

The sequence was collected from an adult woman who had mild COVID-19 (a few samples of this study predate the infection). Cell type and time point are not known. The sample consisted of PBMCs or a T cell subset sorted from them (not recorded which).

CDR3 bases: TGTGCTAGCAGCTTAGGAGCGCGGAATGAGCAGTTCTTC. It encodes CASSLGARNEQFF. The V gene is TRBV7-7, the J gene TRBJ2-1; D not resolved. CDR1 and CDR2 from the germline V gene are SSHAT and FNYEAQ (reference sequence). The CDR3 length is 13 residues.